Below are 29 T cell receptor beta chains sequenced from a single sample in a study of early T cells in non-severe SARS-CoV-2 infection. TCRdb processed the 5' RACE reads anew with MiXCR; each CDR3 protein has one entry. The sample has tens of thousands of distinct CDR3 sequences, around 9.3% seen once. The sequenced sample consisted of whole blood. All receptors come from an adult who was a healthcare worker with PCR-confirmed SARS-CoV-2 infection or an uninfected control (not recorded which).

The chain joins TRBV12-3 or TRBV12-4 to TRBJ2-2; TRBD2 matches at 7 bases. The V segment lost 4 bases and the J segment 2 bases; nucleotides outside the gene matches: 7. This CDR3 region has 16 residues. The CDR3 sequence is CASSSPTSRNTGELFF. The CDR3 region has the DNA TGTGCCAGCAGTTCCCCGACTAGCCGAAACACCGGGGAGCTGTTTTTT.

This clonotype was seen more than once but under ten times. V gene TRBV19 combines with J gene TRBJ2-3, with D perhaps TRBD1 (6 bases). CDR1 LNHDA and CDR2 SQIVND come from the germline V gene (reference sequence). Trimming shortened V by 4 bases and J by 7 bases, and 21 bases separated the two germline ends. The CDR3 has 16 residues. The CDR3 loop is CASSTRQAPVANTQYF. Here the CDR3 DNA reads TGTGCCAGTAGTACCCGACAGGCCCCAGTCGCCAATACGCAGTATTTT.

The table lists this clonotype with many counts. This chain's CDR3 is CASSDRDGEGYTF. The CDR3 bases are TGTGCCAGCAGTGACAGGGATGGAGAAGGCTACACCTTC. The chain recombines TRBV6-4 with TRBJ1-2; D gene ambiguous. The ends were cut back, 2 bases at V and 8 bases at J, with 12 bases in the middle. The CDR3 runs to 13 residues. Germline V gives CDR1 MRHNA, CDR2 SNTAGT.

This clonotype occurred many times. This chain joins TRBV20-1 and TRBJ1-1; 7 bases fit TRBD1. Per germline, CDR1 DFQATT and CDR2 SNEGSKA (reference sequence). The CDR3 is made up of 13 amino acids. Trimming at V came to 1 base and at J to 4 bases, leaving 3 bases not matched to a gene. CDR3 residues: CSARGQGGTEAFF. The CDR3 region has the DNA TGCAGTGCTAGAGGGCAGGGGGGCACTGAAGCTTTCTTT.

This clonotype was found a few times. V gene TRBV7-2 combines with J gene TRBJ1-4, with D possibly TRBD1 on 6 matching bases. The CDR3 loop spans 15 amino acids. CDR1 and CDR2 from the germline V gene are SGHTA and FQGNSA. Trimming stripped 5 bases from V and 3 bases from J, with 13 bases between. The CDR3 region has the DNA TGTGCCAGCAGCGCACGGGGGCTGGCTAATGAAAAACTGTTTTTT. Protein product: CASSARGLANEKLFF.

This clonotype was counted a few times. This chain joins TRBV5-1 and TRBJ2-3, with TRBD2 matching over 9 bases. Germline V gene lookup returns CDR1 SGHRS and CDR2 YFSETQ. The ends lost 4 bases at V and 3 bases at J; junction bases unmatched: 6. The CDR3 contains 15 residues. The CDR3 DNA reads TGCGCCAGCAGCGTTAGCGGGGGCTCGACAGATACGCAGTATTTT. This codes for CASSVSGGSTDTQYF.

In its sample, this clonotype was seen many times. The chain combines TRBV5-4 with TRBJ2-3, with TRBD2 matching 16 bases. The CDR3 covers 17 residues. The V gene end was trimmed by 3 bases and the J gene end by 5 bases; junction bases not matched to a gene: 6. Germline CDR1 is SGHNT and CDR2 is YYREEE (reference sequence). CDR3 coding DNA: TGTGCCAGCAGCTCCGGGACTAGCGGGGGGGCCAAAGATACGCAGTATTTT. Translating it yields CASSSGTSGGAKDTQYF.

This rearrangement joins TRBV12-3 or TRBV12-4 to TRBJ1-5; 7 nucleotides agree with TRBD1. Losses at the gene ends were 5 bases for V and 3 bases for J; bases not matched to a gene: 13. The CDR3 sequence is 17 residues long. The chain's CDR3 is CASSTYRGGNDNQPQHF. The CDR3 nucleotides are TGTGCCAGCAGTACCTACAGGGGAGGGAATGACAATCAGCCCCAGCATTTT.

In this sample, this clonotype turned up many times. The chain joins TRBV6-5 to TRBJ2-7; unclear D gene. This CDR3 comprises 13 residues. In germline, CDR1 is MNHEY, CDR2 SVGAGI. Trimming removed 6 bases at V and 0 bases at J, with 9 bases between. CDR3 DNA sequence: TGTGCCAGCAGCATACGAAACTCCTACGAGCAGTACTTC. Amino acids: CASSIRNSYEQYF.

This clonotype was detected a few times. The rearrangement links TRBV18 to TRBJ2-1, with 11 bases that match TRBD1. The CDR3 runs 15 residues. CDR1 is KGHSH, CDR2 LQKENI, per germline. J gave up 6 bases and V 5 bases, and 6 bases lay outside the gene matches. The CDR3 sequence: CASSSEGQGGNEQFF. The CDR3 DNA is TGTGCCAGCTCAAGTGAGGGACAGGGGGGCAATGAGCAGTTCTTC.

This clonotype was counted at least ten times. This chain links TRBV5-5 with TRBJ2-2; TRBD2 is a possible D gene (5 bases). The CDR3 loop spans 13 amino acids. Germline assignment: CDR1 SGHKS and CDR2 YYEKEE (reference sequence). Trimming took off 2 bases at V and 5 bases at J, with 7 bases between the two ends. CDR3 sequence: CASSFAGTGELFF. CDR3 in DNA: TGTGCCAGCAGCTTCGCGGGTACCGGGGAGCTGTTTTTT.

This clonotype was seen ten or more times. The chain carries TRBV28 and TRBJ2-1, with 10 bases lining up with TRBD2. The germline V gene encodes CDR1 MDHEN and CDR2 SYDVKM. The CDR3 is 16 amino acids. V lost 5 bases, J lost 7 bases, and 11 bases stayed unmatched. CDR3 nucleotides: TGTGCCAGCAGTCCCTATGGAGCGGGAGGGTTGAATGAGCAGTTCTTC. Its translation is CASSPYGAGGLNEQFF.

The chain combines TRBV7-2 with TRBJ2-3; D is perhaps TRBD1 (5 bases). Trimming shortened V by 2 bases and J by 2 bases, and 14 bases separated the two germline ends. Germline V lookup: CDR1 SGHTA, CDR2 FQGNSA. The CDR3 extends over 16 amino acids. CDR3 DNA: TGTGCCAGCAGCTTATTTGGGGCAGATAACACAGATACGCAGTATTTT. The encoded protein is CASSLFGADNTDTQYF.

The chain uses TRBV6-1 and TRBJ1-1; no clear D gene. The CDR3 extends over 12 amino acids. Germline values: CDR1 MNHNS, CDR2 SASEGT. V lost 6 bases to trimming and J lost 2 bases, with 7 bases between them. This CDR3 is CASRTLNTEAFF. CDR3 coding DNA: TGTGCCAGCAGGACCCTCAACACTGAAGCTTTCTTT.

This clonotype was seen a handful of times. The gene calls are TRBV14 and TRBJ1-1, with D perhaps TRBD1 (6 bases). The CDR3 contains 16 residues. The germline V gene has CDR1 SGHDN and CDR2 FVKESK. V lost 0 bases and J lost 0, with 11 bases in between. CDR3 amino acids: CASSQDYGQLNTEAFF. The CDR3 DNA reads TGTGCCAGCAGCCAAGACTATGGACAGCTGAACACTGAAGCTTTCTTT.

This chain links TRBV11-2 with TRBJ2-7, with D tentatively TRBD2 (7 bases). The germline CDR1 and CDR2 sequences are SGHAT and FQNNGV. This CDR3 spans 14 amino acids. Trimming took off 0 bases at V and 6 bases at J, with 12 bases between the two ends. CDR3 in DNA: TGTGCCAGCAGCTTAGAGGGGGGGCCCTTCGAGCAGTACTTC. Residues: CASSLEGGPFEQYF.

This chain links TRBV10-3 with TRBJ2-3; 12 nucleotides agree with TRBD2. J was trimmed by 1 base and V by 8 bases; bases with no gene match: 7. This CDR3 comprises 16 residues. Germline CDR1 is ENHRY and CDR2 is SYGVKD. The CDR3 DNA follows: TGTGCCATCTATAACCGGACTAGCGGGGGCACAGATACGCAGTATTTT. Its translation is CAIYNRTSGGTDTQYF.

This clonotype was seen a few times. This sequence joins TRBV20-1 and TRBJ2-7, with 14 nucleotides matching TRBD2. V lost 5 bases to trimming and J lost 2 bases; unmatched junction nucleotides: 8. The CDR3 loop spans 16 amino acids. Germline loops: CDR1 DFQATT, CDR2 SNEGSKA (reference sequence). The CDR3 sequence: CSAGGLAGALTYEQYF. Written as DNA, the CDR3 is TGCAGTGCTGGGGGACTAGCGGGAGCTTTAACCTACGAGCAGTACTTC.

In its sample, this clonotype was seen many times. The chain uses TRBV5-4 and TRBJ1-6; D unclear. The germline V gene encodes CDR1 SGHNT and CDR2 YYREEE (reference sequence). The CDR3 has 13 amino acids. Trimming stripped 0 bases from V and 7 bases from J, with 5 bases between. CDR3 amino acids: CASSLGPNSPLHF. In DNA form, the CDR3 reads TGTGCCAGCAGCTTGGGACCGAATTCACCCCTCCACTTT.

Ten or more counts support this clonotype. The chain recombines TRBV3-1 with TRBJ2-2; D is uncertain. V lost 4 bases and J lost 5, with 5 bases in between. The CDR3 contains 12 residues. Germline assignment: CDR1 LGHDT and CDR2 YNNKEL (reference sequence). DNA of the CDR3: TGTGCCAGCAGCCCGCGGACCGGGGAGCTGTTTTTT. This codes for CASSPRTGELFF.

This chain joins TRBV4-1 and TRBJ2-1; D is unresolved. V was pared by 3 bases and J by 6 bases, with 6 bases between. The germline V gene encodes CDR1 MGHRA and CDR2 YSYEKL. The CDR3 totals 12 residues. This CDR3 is CASSHGPNEQFF. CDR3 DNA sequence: TGCGCCAGCAGCCACGGCCCCAATGAGCAGTTCTTC.

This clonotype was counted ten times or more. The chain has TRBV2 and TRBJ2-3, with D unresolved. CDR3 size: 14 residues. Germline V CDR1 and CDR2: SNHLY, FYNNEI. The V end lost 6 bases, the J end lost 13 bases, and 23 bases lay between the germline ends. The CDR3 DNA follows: TGTGCCAGCAGGGCCGACTTGACTCCACAAAGGGAGTATTTT. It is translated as CASRADLTPQREYF.

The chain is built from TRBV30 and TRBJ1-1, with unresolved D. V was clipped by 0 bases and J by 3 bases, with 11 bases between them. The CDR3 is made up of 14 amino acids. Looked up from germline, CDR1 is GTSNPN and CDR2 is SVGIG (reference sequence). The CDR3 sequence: CAWSVWPLHTEAFF. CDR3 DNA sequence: TGTGCCTGGAGTGTATGGCCCCTCCACACTGAAGCTTTCTTT.

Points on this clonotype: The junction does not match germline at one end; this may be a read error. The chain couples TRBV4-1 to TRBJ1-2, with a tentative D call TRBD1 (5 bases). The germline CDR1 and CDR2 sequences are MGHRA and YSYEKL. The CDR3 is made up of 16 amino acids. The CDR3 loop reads CASGQVLGGRAYGYTF. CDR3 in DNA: TGCGCCAGCGGCCAAGTATTAGGCGGCAGGGCCTATGGCTACACCTTC.

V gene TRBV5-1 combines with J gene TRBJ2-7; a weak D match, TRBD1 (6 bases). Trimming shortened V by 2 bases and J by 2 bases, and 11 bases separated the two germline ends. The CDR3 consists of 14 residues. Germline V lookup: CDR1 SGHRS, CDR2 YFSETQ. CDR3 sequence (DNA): TGCGCCAGCAGCTTAGGGACAACGACCTACGAGCAGTACTTC. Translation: CASSLGTTTYEQYF. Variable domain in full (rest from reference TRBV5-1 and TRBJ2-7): KAGVTQTPRYLIKTRGQQVTLSCSPISGHRSVSWYQQTPGQGLQFLFEYFSETQRNKGNFPGRFSGRQFSNSRSEMNVSTLELGDSALYLCASSLGTTTYEQYFGPGTRLTVT.

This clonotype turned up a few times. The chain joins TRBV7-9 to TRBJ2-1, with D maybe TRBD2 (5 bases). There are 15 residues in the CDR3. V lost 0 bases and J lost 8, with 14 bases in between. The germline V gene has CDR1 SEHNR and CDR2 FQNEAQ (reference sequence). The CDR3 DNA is TGTGCCAGCAGCTTAGCGCTGAGGGCCGGGGATGAGCAGTTCTTC. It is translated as CASSLALRAGDEQFF.

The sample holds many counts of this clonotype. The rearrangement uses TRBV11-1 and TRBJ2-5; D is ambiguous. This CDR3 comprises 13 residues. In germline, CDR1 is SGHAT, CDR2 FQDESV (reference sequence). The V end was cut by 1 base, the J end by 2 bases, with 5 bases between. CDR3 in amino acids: CASSLGLQETQYF. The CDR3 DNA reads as TGTGCCAGCAGCTTAGGTCTGCAAGAGACCCAGTACTTC.

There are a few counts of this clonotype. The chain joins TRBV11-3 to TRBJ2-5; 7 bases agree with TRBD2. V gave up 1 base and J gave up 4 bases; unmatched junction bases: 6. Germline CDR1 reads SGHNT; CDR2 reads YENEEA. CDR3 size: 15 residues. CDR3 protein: CASSLAGGRGETQYF. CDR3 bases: TGTGCCAGCAGCTTAGCGGGAGGAAGAGGAGAGACCCAGTACTTC.

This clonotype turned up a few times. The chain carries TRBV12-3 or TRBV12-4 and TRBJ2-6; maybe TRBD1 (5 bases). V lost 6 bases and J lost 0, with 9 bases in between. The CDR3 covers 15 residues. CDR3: CASRDTNSGANVLTF. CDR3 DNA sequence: TGTGCCAGCAGGGACACTAACTCTGGGGCCAACGTCCTGACTTTC.